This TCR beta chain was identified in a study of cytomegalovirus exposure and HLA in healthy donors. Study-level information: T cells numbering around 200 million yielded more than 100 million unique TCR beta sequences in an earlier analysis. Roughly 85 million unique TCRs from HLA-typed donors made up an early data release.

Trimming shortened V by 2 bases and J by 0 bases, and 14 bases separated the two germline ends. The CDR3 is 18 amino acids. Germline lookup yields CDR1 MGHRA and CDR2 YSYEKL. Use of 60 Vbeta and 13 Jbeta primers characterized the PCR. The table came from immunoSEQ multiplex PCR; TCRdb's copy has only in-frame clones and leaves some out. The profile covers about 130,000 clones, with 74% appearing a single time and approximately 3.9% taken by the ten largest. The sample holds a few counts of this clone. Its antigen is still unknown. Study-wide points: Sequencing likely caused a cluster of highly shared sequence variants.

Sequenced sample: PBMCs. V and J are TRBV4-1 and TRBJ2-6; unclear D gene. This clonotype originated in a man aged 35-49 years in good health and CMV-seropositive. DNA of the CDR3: TGCGCCAGCAGCCAAAATGCAGGCCTTTTCTCTGGGGCCAACGTCCTGACTTTC. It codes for CASSQNAGLFSGANVLTF.